This TCR beta chain came from a study of PD-1 blockade in classical Hodgkin lymphoma. Germline lookup yields CDR1 MNHNS and CDR2 SASEGT. The CDR3 is 15 amino acids. J lost 4 bases, V lost 7 bases, and 12 bases had no gene match. As for time point: newly diagnosed, previously untreated cHL patient sample. Negative selection with magnetic separation was used to purify CD4+ T cells from thawed PBMCs. Using immunoSEQ multiplex PCR, the repertoire was profiled, and TCRdb retains in-frame clones only, with some absent. The data show around 26,000 clones, around 90% seen once. Input material: CD4+ T cells from blood. The chain recombines TRBV6-1 with TRBJ2-7; TRBD2 matches at 8 bases. The TCR originated in a human donor with classical Hodgkin lymphoma. The CDR3 reads CASTLSGTGVYEQYF. The CDR3 DNA is TGTGCCAGCACCCTTAGCGGGACTGGCGTTTACGAGCAGTACTTC.